This is a list of T cell receptor beta chains from one sample in a study of shared clonotypes between healthy human individuals. TCRdb's table, derived via immunoSEQ multiplex PCR, lists solely in-frame clones and lacks some. The sample comprises hundreds of thousands of clones, more than 95% of which are singletons, and around 0.058% rests with the top ten. Sequencing was done on a sample of naive CD4+ T cells sorted from blood. The receptors shown here come from a woman between 25 and 40 years old in good health. Both conserved end residues are part of each CDR3. D genes are given only for firm matches. Clone size is shown for a subset of rows, as once, few, many or a class of expanded clone.

d_call j_call v_call clone_size cdr3_nt cdr3_aa
TRBD1 TRBJ2-5 TRBV7-9 . TGTGCCAGCAGCTCGACAGGGGGGAGTGAGCAGTACTTC CASSSTGGSEQYF
. TRBJ2-3 TRBV7-7 . TGTGCCAGCAGCTTAGCGGGAGTTGAGGATACGCAGTATTTT CASSLAGVEDTQYF
. TRBJ2-2 TRBV19 . TGTGCCTCACTGAGAAGGACCGGGGAGCTGTTTTTT CASLRRTGELFF
TRBD1 TRBJ2-7 TRBV5-1 . TGCGCCAGCAGCTTGTCGCAGGGTCTTCGGGACAGGAGCTCCTACGAGCAGTACTTC CASSLSQGLRDRSSYEQYF
. TRBJ1-3 TRBV6-1 . TGTGCCAGCAGTGAAGCGCAGAGGCACACCATATATTTT CASSEAQRHTIYF
. TRBJ2-7 TRBV20-1 . TGCAGTGCTAGAGATAAGAACGAGCAGTACTTC CSARDKNEQYF
. TRBJ2-3 TRBV28 . TGTGCCAGCAGTAGCGGCTCGTCAGATACGCAGTATTTT CASSSGSSDTQYF
. TRBJ2-7 TRBV28 . TGTGCCAGCCGACACCAGGCGGGCTACGAGCAGTACTTC CASRHQAGYEQYF
TRBD1 TRBJ1-5 TRBV11-3 . TGTGCCAGCAGCGAAACCCCGGGACAGTCGAATCAGCCCCAGCATTTT CASSETPGQSNQPQHF
. TRBJ1-1 TRBV7-8 . TGTGCCAGCAGGGTAGGGTTCATGAACACTGAAGCTTTCTTT CASRVGFMNTEAFF
TRBD1 TRBJ1-2 TRBV5-5 . TGTGCCAGCAGCCCCAGGGGGAACTATGGCTACACCTTC CASSPRGNYGYTF
. TRBJ1-3 TRBV10-1 . TGCGCCAGCAGCCCCGACAGCTCTGGAAACACCATATATTTT CASSPDSSGNTIYF
TRBD1 TRBJ1-2 TRBV29-1 . TGCAGCGTTGAAGCAGATGGACAGGGAGGTGCTAACTATGGCTACACCTTC CSVEADGQGGANYGYTF
. TRBJ2-5 TRBV5-1 once TGCGCCAGCAGCTTGGGCGGGACAGAGCAAGAGACCCAGTACTTC CASSLGGTEQETQYF
. TRBJ1-2 TRBV6-5 few TGTGCCAGCAGTCTCCAGCCTGCCACGTATGGCTACACCTTC CASSLQPATYGYTF
TRBD1 TRBJ2-7 TRBV7-2 once TGTGCCAGCAGCTTAGCGGGGACAGGGAGCTCCTACGAGCAGTACTTC CASSLAGTGSSYEQYF
. TRBJ2-1 TRBV18 . TGTGCCAGCTCCCAAAACTTAAACTACAATGAGCAGTTCTTC CASSQNLNYNEQFF
. TRBJ2-7 TRBV14 . TGTGCCAGCAGGAAGGGGGGTAACTCCTACGAGCAGTACTTC CASRKGGNSYEQYF
. TRBJ2-6 TRBV5-8 . TGTGCCAGCAGCCGAGGTCCCGGCTCTGGGGCCAACGTCCTGACTTTC CASSRGPGSGANVLTF
TRBD2 TRBJ2-7 TRBV10-3 . TGTGCCATCAGTGAGGGGGCGGGGGACTACGAGCAGTACTTC CAISEGAGDYEQYF
TRBD2 TRBJ2-2 TRBV2 . TGTGCCAGCGAGGTAGCGGGAGGTCCGAACACCGGGGAGCTGTTTTTT CASEVAGGPNTGELFF
. TRBJ1-2 TRBV19 once TGTGCCAGTAGTGATAGGGAGCAGAGCTATGGCTACACCTTC CASSDREQSYGYTF
TRBD1 TRBJ2-2 TRBV11-2 once TGTGCCAGCAGCTTTTTAGGGACAGCGAACACCGGGGAGCTGTTTTTT CASSFLGTANTGELFF
. TRBJ1-3 TRBV6-5 . TGTGCCAGCAGCCCACAGGGAGCTGGAAACACCATATATTTT CASSPQGAGNTIYF
TRBD2 TRBJ2-7 TRBV27 . TGTGCCAGCACTCGAACTAGCGGGAGACTCTACGAGCAGTACTTC CASTRTSGRLYEQYF
TRBD2 TRBJ2-1 TRBV6-1 . TGTGCCAGCAGTGAAGACCTAGCGGGAGCCGGGAGGCCCGAGTTCTTC CASSEDLAGAGRPEFF
TRBD2 TRBJ2-7 TRBV4-1 once TGCGCCAGCAGCCAAGATACGAGCGGGAAGTACGAGCAGTACTTC CASSQDTSGKYEQYF
TRBD1 TRBJ2-3 TRBV6-5 . TGTGCCAGCAGATTCAGGGGGCGGGACTTGGATACGCAGTATTTT CASRFRGRDLDTQYF
. TRBJ2-5 TRBV10-3 . TGTGCCATCAGTGACGAGCCCCCAGAGACCCAGTACTTC CAISDEPPETQYF
. TRBJ1-4 TRBV27 . TGTGCCAGCAGTTTCGGCGGAGCGGATGAAAAACTGTTTTTT CASSFGGADEKLFF
. TRBJ2-2 TRBV2 . TGTGCCGGTACGGGTCAGAACACCGGGGAGCTGTTTTTT CAGTGQNTGELFF
TRBD2 TRBJ2-7 TRBV7-9 . TGTGCCAGCAGCTTAGGCGGGCTAGCGGAAATCTCCTACGAGCAGTACTTC CASSLGGLAEISYEQYF
TRBD2 TRBJ2-7 TRBV7-9 . TGTGCCAGCAGCCTCAGACTAGCGGGGATTTACGAGCAGTACTTC CASSLRLAGIYEQYF
TRBD1 TRBJ1-5 TRBV19 . TGTGCCAGTAGTACGAGACAGGGTACGCAGCCCCAGCATTTT CASSTRQGTQPQHF
TRBD2 TRBJ2-7 TRBV5-1 . TGCGCCAGCAGCTTGCGGAGCGGGAGTTCCTACGAGCAGTACTTC CASSLRSGSSYEQYF
TRBD1 TRBJ2-3 TRBV2 . TGTGCCAGCTCCACCCCGGGACAGCCCACAGATACGCAGTATTTT CASSTPGQPTDTQYF
TRBD1 TRBJ1-5 TRBV28 . TGTGCCAGCAGCCCAGGGGGCAGGGTCAATCAGCCCCAGCATTTT CASSPGGRVNQPQHF
. TRBJ1-6 TRBV11-2 . TGTGCCAGCAGCTTAGGCGGACATAATTCACCCCTCCACTTT CASSLGGHNSPLHF
. TRBJ1-2 TRBV28 . TGTGCCAGCATGCGAGCTGACTATGGCTACACCTTC CASMRADYGYTF
. TRBJ1-4 TRBV19 . TGTGCCAGTCACTTGGGGCGTACCCTTAATGAAAAACTGTTTTTT CASHLGRTLNEKLFF
. TRBJ2-3 TRBV28 . TGTGCCAGCAGTCCGATTAGCGGCACAGATACGCAGTATTTT CASSPISGTDTQYF
. TRBJ2-5 TRBV18 . TGTGCCAGCTCACCACCAGGGCAAGAGACCCAGTACTTC CASSPPGQETQYF
. TRBJ2-7 TRBV28 . TGTGCCAGCGAAAGGGGTTCAGACGAGCAGTACTTC CASERGSDEQYF
. TRBJ2-5 TRBV11-2 . TGTGCCAGCAGCCCCAACATCGCACTTGGGGAGACCCAGTACTTC CASSPNIALGETQYF
. TRBJ1-6 TRBV11-2 . TGTGCCAGCAGCTTAGATTCCGCAGGGCGGGCAATTTCACCCCTCCACTTT CASSLDSAGRAISPLHF
TRBD1 TRBJ2-3 TRBV6-5 . TGTGCCAGCAGACCACCTACAGGGGGGTTTGATACGCAGTATTTT CASRPPTGGFDTQYF
. TRBJ1-4 TRBV5-6 once TGTGCCAGCAGCCTCGGCCCGACAGGACGTATTGAAAAACTGTTTTTT CASSLGPTGRIEKLFF